This entry features one T cell receptor beta chain sequence. The target antigen is unknown. The CDR3 is made up of 15 amino acids. The germline V gene encodes CDR1 MNHNS and CDR2 SASEGT. Trimming removed 0 bases at V and 2 bases at J, with 11 bases between. The authors extracted RNA and reverse transcribed it into cDNA as the sequencing template. Clones were read by immunoSEQ multiplex PCR, and TCRdb kept only the in-frame ones, dropping some. Here the sample spans 200,000 to 250,000 clones, approximately 72% being singletons. Treatment meaning: oral pan-JAK inhibitor, 5-10 mg twice daily. This specimen belongs to a study of CD8+ T cells in alopecia areata. General observations from the study: Alopecia totalis/universalis scalp especially showed more expanded CD8+ clones than normal scalp. Expanded CD8+ clones among the top 100, as well as scalp clonality, were significantly decreased by tofacitinib.

This receptor was identified in a human donor with alopecia areata. The source was CD4+ T cells sorted from blood, collected at roughly week 45, from a patient treated with tofacitinib. The chain couples TRBV6-1 to TRBJ2-7; D may be TRBD1 or TRBD2 (5 bases each). The CDR3 loop reads CASSEALGAPYEQYF. The CDR3 nucleotides read TGTGCCAGCAGTGAAGCGCTCGGGGCCCCCTACGAGCAGTACTTC.